What follows are 8 T cell receptor beta chains derived from one specimen sequenced in a study of human T cells and chemical hapten exposure. Time point specified: healthy volunteer bleed at 6 weeks. It was unfractionated whole blood from which total RNA was extracted. TCRdb passed the RACE reads through MiXCR, listing each CDR3 protein once. The sample has fewer than 85,000 distinct CDR3 sequences; 7% to 9.5% are singletons. What was sequenced was whole blood. Receptor source: a female donor in good health. Some clones in this sample may be carry-over from other donors' samples.

Points on this clonotype: A clone one base away is much larger, so this may be a read error. The chain links TRBV15 to TRBJ2-3; D is perhaps TRBD1 or TRBD2 (5 bases each). The CDR3 has 15 amino acids. Germline values: CDR1 LNHNV, CDR2 YYDKDF (reference sequence). The CDR3 DNA reads TGTGTCACCAGCAGAGAGGGGCATCGGGCAGATACGCAGTATTTT. It encodes CVTSREGHRADTQYF.

This clonotype was seen only a few times. The chain uses TRBV6-6 and TRBJ2-3; TRBD2 might be the D (7 bases). CDR1 is MNHNY, CDR2 SVGAGI, per germline (reference sequence). CDR3 length: 14 residues. The ends were cut back, 7 bases at V and 1 base at J, with 12 bases in the middle. CDR3 coding DNA: TGTGCCAGCATCGAGGGGGGGGGCACAGATACGCAGTATTTT. Protein: CASIEGGGTDTQYF.

At least ten counts were recorded for this clonotype. V is TRBV5-1 and J is TRBJ2-7; either TRBD1 or TRBD2 may supply D (5 bases each). CDR3 length: 14 amino acids. Deletions cut 2 bases from V and 3 bases from J, with 12 bases between. Germline CDR1 reads SGHRS; CDR2 reads YFSETQ. CDR3 protein: CASSLDSGRYEQYF. The CDR3 DNA reads as TGCGCCAGCAGCTTAGATTCGGGACGCTACGAGCAGTACTTC.

The sample holds many counts of this clonotype. The rearrangement links TRBV21-1 to TRBJ1-6; the tabulated D call, TRBD1, remains unverified against the DNA. TRBV21-1 is a known pseudogene. This CDR3 has 16 residues. The DNA of the CDR3 is TGTGCCAGCAGCATAAGACAGGGTTTTTATCCTTCACCCCTCCACTTT. Translated: CASSIRQGFYPSPLHF.

This clonotype occurred many times. This rearrangement joins TRBV20-1 to TRBJ2-6, with 10 bases aligning to TRBD1. The CDR3 runs to 18 residues. Germline V lookup: CDR1 DFQATT, CDR2 SNEGSKA (reference sequence). Trimming removed 0 bases from V and 1 base from J; junction bases left unmatched: 6. CDR3 sequence (DNA): TGCAGTGCTAGAGAACAGGGACAGGGGTATTCTGGGGCCAACGTCCTGACTTTC. Protein sequence: CSAREQGQGYSGANVLTF.

This clonotype was counted only a few times. The chain employs TRBV7-3 and TRBJ2-1; 11 bases fit TRBD2. This CDR3 spans 15 amino acids. V was clipped by 5 bases and J by 7 bases; unmatched bases: 7. Germline V gives CDR1 SGHTA, CDR2 FQGTGA. Here the CDR3 DNA reads TGTGCCAGCAGCGCTCCTAGCGGGGGGAGGAATGAGCAGTTCTTC. It yields the protein CASSAPSGGRNEQFF.

This clonotype was seen a few times. The gene calls are TRBV11-2 and TRBJ2-2; 9 bases map to TRBD2. The J segment lost 7 bases and the V segment lost 6 bases, leaving 6 bases of the junction unmatched. This CDR3 contains 14 residues. Germline V CDR1 and CDR2: SGHAT, FQNNGV. The CDR3 loop reads CASRAGGGSGELFF. The CDR3 nucleotides read TGTGCCAGCAGAGCGGGGGGCGGTAGCGGGGAGCTGTTTTTT.

There are many counts of this clonotype. The genes are TRBV12-3 or TRBV12-4 and TRBJ1-1; TRBD1 matches at 10 bases. The CDR3 extends over 14 amino acids. V shed 6 bases, J shed 4 bases, and the junction held 5 bases outside the gene matches. This CDR3 reads CASRETGGFTEAFF. CDR3 sequence (DNA): TGTGCCAGCAGGGAGACAGGGGGCTTCACTGAAGCTTTCTTT.